The subject of this entry is one T cell receptor beta chain. This record belongs to a study of blood T cell repertoires in COVID-19. Turning to the study itself: Acute-phase and convalescent COVID-19 samples originated in the United States, Italy and Spain. T cells, B-cell-depleted T cells, or PBMCs supplied cDNA or gDNA.

The table came from immunoSEQ multiplex PCR; TCRdb's copy has only in-frame clones and leaves some out. The table includes about 340,000 clones, 92% detected once. The participants were between roughly 18 and 90 years old and came from under 25 US areas. All recovered Cohort 3 donors got two negative PCRs, got clearance, or saw symptom resolution. This clonotype was obtained from a woman younger than 45 who had recovered from COVID-19. Specimen: PBMCs or T cells enriched from blood (not recorded which).

CDR3 sequence: CASRTATNEKLFF. CDR3 DNA: TGTGCCAGTAGGACAGCAACTAATGAAAAACTGTTTTTT. V and J are TRBV6-5 and TRBJ1-4; possible D gene TRBD1, 6 bases. The CDR3 consists of 13 residues. CDR1 and CDR2 (germline): MNHEY, SVGAGI. Trimming took off 9 bases at V and 0 bases at J, with 8 bases between the two ends.